One and the same sample provided the 15 T cell receptor beta chains below, sequenced in a study of metastatic and nonmetastatic thyroid tumors. There were no patients who had received any treatment before thyroid surgery. TCRdb re-called clones via MiXCR from the PCR reads. In the table there are 21,000 or so clones, approximately 30% of which are singletons. The sample was tumor tissue. These receptors originate from a female donor with papillary thyroid cancer or a benign thyroid nodule (not recorded which). Some clones in this sample may be carry-over from other donors' samples.

This clone is medium-sized in the sample. The chain has TRBV2 and TRBJ2-7; D may be TRBD1 or TRBD2 (5 bases each). Looked up from germline, CDR1 is SNHLY and CDR2 is FYNNEI. V was trimmed by 5 bases and J by 0 bases, leaving 11 bases between them. The CDR3 sequence is 14 residues long. CDR3 loop: CASSRDRSSYEQYF. The CDR3 DNA is TGTGCCAGCAGTCGGGACCGGAGCTCCTACGAGCAGTACTTC.

In its sample, this clone was seen once. The V and J genes are TRBV5-4 and TRBJ2-2, with D perhaps TRBD1 (5 bases). Trimming shortened V by 1 base and J by 3 bases, and 10 bases separated the two germline ends. Germline assignment: CDR1 SGHNT and CDR2 YYREEE (reference sequence). CDR3 length equals 15 residues. CDR3 nucleotide sequence: TGTGCCAGCAGCTTGAGGGGTTCCTACACCGGGGAGCTGTTTTTT. This codes for CASSLRGSYTGELFF.

V is TRBV5-1 and J is TRBJ2-3, with 7 positions matching TRBD2. The germline V gene has CDR1 SGHRS and CDR2 YFSETQ. The CDR3 is 16 amino acids. V was pared by 1 base and J by 2 bases, with 7 bases of the junction left unmatched. The CDR3 is CASSLSVAGVTDTQYF. For the CDR3, the DNA is TGCGCCAGCAGCTTGTCAGTAGCGGGTGTCACAGATACGCAGTATTTT.

In this sample, this clone turned up many times. This chain connects TRBV4-1 to TRBJ2-5; the D is unclear. The CDR3 has 12 amino acids. The germline gives CDR1 MGHRA, CDR2 YSYEKL. The V end was cut by 4 bases, the J end by 5 bases, with 8 bases between. CDR3 DNA sequence: TGCGCCAGCAGCCCCAGTACGGAGACCCAGTACTTC. Translated: CASSPSTETQYF.

This clone was seen many times. The V call is TRBV9, the J call TRBJ2-5; 9 bases map to TRBD2. In germline, CDR1 is SGDLS, CDR2 YYNGEE. The junction had 2 bases not matched to a gene; V was cut back by 0 bases and J by 2 bases. There are 15 residues in the CDR3. CDR3 region: CASSVGTSVQETQYF. The CDR3 bases are TGTGCCAGCAGCGTAGGGACTAGCGTACAAGAGACCCAGTACTTC. Based on the CDR3 plus reference TRBV9 and TRBJ2-5, the full variable domain is DSGVTQTPKHLITATGQRVTLRCSPRSGDLSVYWYQQSLDQGLQFLIQYYNGEERAKGNILERFSAQQFPDLHSELNLSSLELGDSALYFCASSVGTSVQETQYFGPGTRLLVL.

This clone was seen only a few times. The chain is built from TRBV10-2 and TRBJ2-7; 8 bases match TRBD1. Germline V gene data show CDR1 as WSHSY and CDR2 as SAAADI. V was clipped by 7 bases and J by 3 bases; unmatched bases: 14. This CDR3 spans 16 amino acids. The CDR3 here is CASKPGQGKGDYEQYF. In nucleotides, the CDR3 is TGCGCCAGCAAACCCGGACAGGGAAAGGGAGACTACGAGCAGTACTTC.

As to this clone: At one end, the junction sequence differs from germline, possibly due to a read error. The rearrangement joins TRBV5-1 to TRBJ2-2; 7 nucleotides align to TRBD1. The germline CDR1 and CDR2 sequences are SGHRS and YFSETQ. The CDR3 extends over 15 amino acids. CDR3 sequence reads: CSSSSGTANTGELFF. CDR3 coding DNA: TGCTCCAGCAGCTCGGGGACAGCTAACACCGGTGAGCTGTTTTTT.

This clone is medium-sized in the sample. The chain is built from TRBV6-1 and TRBJ1-6, with 8 bases that match TRBD1. CDR3 size: 15 residues. Germline-derived CDR1 and CDR2 are MNHNS and SASEGT. With V trimmed by 6 bases and J by 9 bases, 10 bases remained unmatched. CDR3 amino acids: CASSPHQGASSPLHF. The CDR3 coding sequence is TGTGCCAGCAGCCCCCATCAGGGGGCGAGTTCACCCCTCCACTTT.

This clone has just a few counts. At one of its ends the junction is not consistent with the germline gene, which may arise from a read error. The chain has TRBV6-1 and TRBJ2-5; 7 bases line up with TRBD1. The CDR3 loop spans 17 amino acids. Germline CDR1 MNHNS, CDR2 SASEGT. This CDR3 reads CASSSTYPTGLKETQYF. The CDR3, as DNA: TGTGCAAGCAGTTCTACTTATCCGACAGGGCTGAAAGAGACCCAGTACTTC.

This clone appeared many times. The CDR3 region has the DNA TGCAGCGCCCTTTTGGGTAGCGGGGGATCAGATACGCAGTATTTT. This encodes CSALLGSGGSDTQYF. This chain joins TRBV29-1 and TRBJ2-3; 9 bases map to TRBD2. Trimming removed 7 bases from V and 4 bases from J; junction bases left unmatched: 12. The CDR3 spans 15 residues. In germline, CDR1 is SQVTM, CDR2 ANQGSEA.

This clone is medium-sized in the sample. Germline is not matched at one junction end, which may reflect a read error. The CDR3 DNA reads as TGTGCCAGCAGTCAAGCCGTGGGGTACTACGAGCAGTACTTC. Amino acid sequence: CASSQAVGYYEQYF. J is TRBJ2-7 and V is TRBV6-1; D remains unclear. The germline gives CDR1 MNHNS, CDR2 SASEGT. The CDR3 is 14 amino acids.

V gene TRBV20-1 combines with J gene TRBJ2-2; 7 positions match TRBD2. The J segment lost 1 base and the V segment lost 3 bases, leaving 2 bases of the junction unmatched. Germline CDR1 and CDR2: DFQATT and SNEGSKA (reference sequence). The length of the CDR3 is 14 residues. CDR3: CSARLAENTGELFF. The DNA for the CDR3 is TGCAGTGCTAGGCTAGCGGAGAACACCGGGGAGCTGTTTTTT.

This clone was recorded many times. The gene calls are TRBV3-1 and TRBJ1-6, with D perhaps matching TRBD1 (5 bases). The length of the CDR3 is 15 residues. Germline CDR1 and CDR2: LGHDT and YNNKEL (reference sequence). V dropped 5 bases and J dropped 9 bases, with 17 bases sitting between them. CDR3 coding DNA: TGTGCCAGCAGCAACCTGGGAGGGGATAGTTCACCCCTCCACTTT. Encoded protein: CASSNLGGDSSPLHF.

About this clone itself: The junction departs from germline at one end; a sequencing error may be responsible. This chain's CDR3 is CASGQDRSGRGVPYNEQFF. CDR3 bases: TGCGCCAGCGGCCAAGATCGTTCGGGTCGGGGGGTCCCCTACAATGAGCAGTTCTTC. The rearrangement joins TRBV4-1 to TRBJ2-1, with 7 nucleotides matching TRBD2. CDR1 MGHRA and CDR2 YSYEKL come from the germline V gene. The CDR3 runs to 19 residues.

This clone showed up many times. The chain employs TRBV7-2 and TRBJ2-7, with 11 bases matching TRBD2. CDR1 is SGHTA and CDR2 is FQGNSA in the germline V gene. CDR3 length equals 14 residues. J lost 11 bases, V lost 4 bases, and 10 bases had no gene match. The CDR3 nucleotides are TGTGCCAGCAGCTATAGCGGGGGGGATCCGGAAAAGTACTTC. Its translation: CASSYSGGDPEKYF.